This paragraph covers one TCR beta chain sequence. Its antigen is undetermined. The sample is drawn from a study of T cell repertoires in cytomegalovirus infection. Study-wide context: Public TCR beta signatures were indicative of both CMV infection and a matching HLA type. Study conclusions and caveats: Dominating the ex vivo response were TCR beta clonotypes that were CMV-specific and HLA-C-restricted. Cumulated frequencies of public TCR beta families served to identify carriers of CMV plus the relevant HLA.

TCRdb passed the reads through MiXCR, listing each CDR3 protein once. The sample has around 190,000 distinct CDR3 sequences, 13% to 15% seen once. The sequence was collected from a human donor in good health (CMV status not recorded). Some clones in this sample may be carry-over from other donors' samples. Input material: PBMCs.

This CDR3 is CATSRAGRAGTEAFF. CDR3 sequence (DNA): TGTGCCACCAGCAGAGCGGGCAGGGCGGGAACTGAAGCTTTCTTT. This rearrangement joins TRBV15 to TRBJ1-1; TRBD1 might be the D (5 bases). The germline CDR1 and CDR2 sequences are LNHNV and YYDKDF (reference sequence). This CDR3 has 15 amino acids. V was trimmed by 1 base and J by 5 bases, leaving 14 bases between them.